A selection of T cell receptor beta chains follows, all from one sample in a study of blood T cell repertoires in COVID-19. Repertoires were generated with immunoSEQ multiplex PCR, while TCRdb's copy carries only in-frame clones and drops some. The sample shows approximately 56,000 clones, around four fifths of them seen only once. Sequencing was done on a sample of peripheral blood. The receptors stem from a woman older than 75 with acute or convalescent COVID-19. The CDR3 runs from the conserved cysteine through the conserved F or W. D genes are given only for firm matches. Clone size is given for some rows only: seen once, a few or many times, or a class if the clone is expanded.

NA	NA	TRBV7-2	TRBJ2-1	CASSLSSGVSYNEQFF	TGTGCCAGCAGCTTATCGTCAGGGGTTTCCTACAATGAGCAGTTCTTC
once	TRBD1	TRBV2	TRBJ1-1	CASMFEDRENTEAFF	TGTGCCAGCATGTTTGAGGACAGGGAAAACACTGAAGCTTTCTTT
NA	NA	TRBV6-5	TRBJ1-3	CASVKEASGNTIYF	TGTGCCAGCGTAAAAGAGGCCTCTGGAAACACCATATATTTT
NA	TRBD1	TRBV9	TRBJ2-3	CASSVGGSGQGSDTQYF	TGTGCCAGCAGCGTAGGGGGGAGTGGACAGGGGTCAGATACGCAGTATTTT
NA	NA	TRBV6-6	TRBJ1-5	CASRGRREGPQHF	TGTGCCAGCAGGGGTAGGAGGGAGGGACCCCAGCATTTT
NA	TRBD1	TRBV2	TRBJ1-4	CASSLGQVGEKLFF	TGTGCCAGCAGTCTGGGACAGGTTGGAGAAAAACTGTTTTTT
NA	TRBD1	TRBV19	TRBJ2-2	CATDRDRGLPGELFF	TGTGCCACCGACCGGGACAGGGGGCTCCCCGGGGAGCTGTTTTTT
few	NA	TRBV7-3	TRBJ1-1	CASSLRGLSTEAFF	TGTGCCAGCAGCCTACGAGGATTGAGCACTGAAGCTTTCTTT
NA	TRBD2	TRBV11-3	TRBJ2-7	CASSLGTSVSDEQYF	TGTGCCAGCAGCTTAGGGACTAGCGTTTCAGACGAGCAGTACTTC
few	NA	TRBV6-5	TRBJ2-7	CASTLARGLYEQYF	TGTGCCAGCACCCTAGCGAGGGGGCTTTACGAGCAGTACTTC
NA	NA	TRBV25-1	TRBJ1-1	CASSEYDRRNTEAFF	TGTGCCAGCAGTGAATACGACAGGAGGAACACTGAAGCTTTCTTT
NA	TRBD1	TRBV5-6	TRBJ1-1	CASSLLGDRTDEAFF	TGTGCCAGCAGCTTACTAGGGGACAGAACAGATGAAGCTTTCTTT
NA	NA	TRBV16	TRBJ1-6	CASSPYGGSSGSSPLHF	TGTGCCAGCAGCCCCTATGGCGGTTCAAGTGGCAGTTCACCCCTCCACTTT
NA	TRBD1	TRBV18	TRBJ1-2	CASSRDGQANYGYTF	TGTGCCAGCTCTCGAGACGGACAGGCTAACTATGGCTACACCTTC
few	TRBD1	TRBV2	TRBJ1-4	CASKQGIREKLFF	TGTGCCAGTAAACAGGGGATCCGTGAAAAACTGTTTTTT
NA	TRBD1	TRBV2	TRBJ1-2	CASKGQGVSLGYTF	TGTGCCAGCAAGGGACAGGGCGTCTCTCTTGGCTACACCTTC
NA	TRBD1	TRBV5-1	TRBJ1-1	CASSLEPGQGVVGAFF	TGCGCCAGCAGCTTGGAGCCCGGACAGGGGGTCGTGGGAGCTTTCTTT
NA	TRBD1	TRBV2	TRBJ1-2	CASSEPGQGAWGYTF	TGTGCCAGCAGTGAACCGGGACAGGGGGCATGGGGCTACACCTTC
few	NA	TRBV6-1	TRBJ1-5	CASSEVGVQPQHF	TGTGCCAGCAGTGAAGTCGGGGTCCAGCCCCAGCATTTT
NA	TRBD2	TRBV7-9	TRBJ2-7	CASSPVVAGVEQYF	TGTGCCAGCAGCCCGGTGGTAGCGGGGGTAGAGCAGTACTTC
NA	TRBD1	TRBV7-2	TRBJ1-2	CASSPGDRGLDGYTF	TGTGCCAGCAGCCCAGGGGACAGGGGGCTGGATGGCTACACCTTC
NA	TRBD1	TRBV19	TRBJ1-2	CASSILGQGRGYTF	TGTGCCAGTAGCATACTTGGACAGGGCCGGGGCTACACCTTC
few	TRBD1	TRBV6-1	TRBJ1-5	CASSVRDSLLGNQPQHF	TGTGCCAGCAGTGTCCGGGACAGCTTATTAGGCAATCAGCCCCAGCATTTT
NA	NA	TRBV4-2	TRBJ1-5	CASSQAESGNQPQHF	TGTGCCAGCAGCCAAGCTGAAAGCGGCAATCAGCCCCAGCATTTT
NA	NA	TRBV30	TRBJ1-2	CAWGLGANYGYTF	TGTGCCTGGGGTTTGGGAGCTAACTATGGCTACACCTTC